This is a list of T cell receptor beta chains from one sample in a study of T cell responses to AZD1222 COVID-19 vaccine. The assay was immunoSEQ multiplex PCR, and TCRdb's table has in-frame clones only and misses some. The sample holds about 79,000 clones, 89% seen once. Sequencing used peripheral blood, obtained 28 days after the second AZD1222 dose. The receptors were sampled from an adult who received the AZD1222 COVID-19 vaccine. Each CDR3 is given with its conserved first and last residue. A D gene is named only where the DNA matches it firmly. Where a row states a size, it is once, few, many or the class of an expanded clone; other rows omit it.

V gene	J gene	D gene	clone size	CDR3 protein	CDR3 DNA
TRBV2	TRBJ2-1	TRBD2	NA	CASGGVGESYNEQFF	TGTGCCAGCGGGGGGGTAGGAGAGAGCTACAATGAGCAGTTCTTC
TRBV4-1	TRBJ2-3	NA	once	CASSQISGQGTQYF	TGCGCCAGCAGCCAAATCTCAGGGCAGGGGACGCAGTATTTT
TRBV4-1	TRBJ1-1	NA	NA	CASSQTRKNEAFF	TGCGCCAGCAGCCAGACGAGAAAGAATGAAGCTTTCTTT
TRBV28	TRBJ2-7	NA	few	CASSPVGSRTYEQYF	TGTGCCAGCAGCCCCGTTGGAAGCCGGACCTACGAGCAGTACTTC
TRBV7-9	TRBJ2-3	NA	NA	CATGEGLAADTQYF	TGTGCCACAGGGGAGGGGCTAGCGGCAGATACGCAGTATTTT
TRBV19	TRBJ2-5	NA	NA	CASSTGPQETQYF	TGTGCCAGTAGTACGGGACCGCAAGAGACCCAGTACTTC
TRBV28	TRBJ1-1	NA	NA	CASKQFWRERRRAPEAFF	TGTGCCAGCAAGCAGTTTTGGAGGGAGAGGCGCCGGGCTCCTGAAGCTTTCTTT
TRBV20-1	TRBJ1-2	NA	NA	CSHESGYGYTF	TGCAGTCATGAGTCGGGCTATGGCTACACCTTC
TRBV7-3	TRBJ2-1	TRBD1	NA	CASSSGQGNYNEQFF	TGTGCCAGCAGCTCGGGACAGGGAAACTACAATGAGCAGTTCTTC
TRBV5-1	TRBJ1-3	NA	NA	CASSPRFGSGNTIYF	TGCGCCAGCAGCCCCCGGTTTGGCTCTGGAAACACCATATATTTT
TRBV2	TRBJ1-5	NA	NA	CASSEASGDQPQHF	TGTGCCAGCAGTGAAGCGAGTGGGGATCAGCCCCAGCATTTT
TRBV27	TRBJ2-1	NA	NA	CASSSINNEQFF	TGTGCCAGCAGTTCTATCAACAATGAGCAGTTCTTC
TRBV4-2	TRBJ1-5	NA	NA	CASSQEIREPQHF	TGTGCCAGCAGCCAAGAAATTAGGGAGCCCCAGCATTTT
TRBV19	TRBJ1-2	NA	NA	CASSITEYGYTF	TGTGCCAGTAGTATAACGGAGTATGGCTACACCTTC
TRBV19	TRBJ1-5	NA	NA	CASSIEGFDQPQHF	TGTGCCAGTAGTATCGAGGGGTTCGATCAGCCCCAGCATTTT
TRBV25-1	TRBJ2-1	NA	NA	CASSEAGQSSYNEQFF	TGTGCCAGCAGTGAGGCCGGACAGAGCTCCTACAATGAGCAGTTCTTC
TRBV7-9	TRBJ1-2	TRBD1	once	CASSLAGTGGEGYTF	TGTGCCAGCAGCTTAGCTGGGACAGGGGGCGAAGGCTACACCTTC
TRBV29-1	TRBJ1-1	NA	NA	CSVWEGGGTEAFF	TGCAGCGTTTGGGAAGGGGGGGGCACTGAAGCTTTCTTT
TRBV30	TRBJ1-1	NA	NA	CAWSPGAGYDTEAFF	TGTGCCTGGAGCCCCGGAGCTGGGTACGACACTGAAGCTTTCTTT
TRBV29-1	TRBJ2-2	TRBD2	NA	CSVVGRAAGTGELFF	TGCAGCGTTGTCGGGAGGGCCGCGGGCACCGGGGAGCTGTTTTTT
TRBV3-1/TRBV3-2	TRBJ1-1	NA	NA	CASSQRQANTEAFF	TGTGCCAGCAGCCAAAGACAAGCTAACACTGAAGCTTTCTTT
TRBV7-2	TRBJ1-5	NA	once	CASSPRGGQPQHF	TGTGCCAGCAGCCCTCGAGGGGGTCAGCCCCAGCATTTT
TRBV5-4	TRBJ2-3	TRBD2	NA	CASSPAGERTDTQYF	TGTGCCAGCAGCCCGGCGGGGGAGAGGACAGATACGCAGTATTTT
TRBV9	TRBJ2-5	NA	NA	CASSVVGVGEETQYF	TGTGCCAGCAGCGTAGTTGGTGTAGGGGAAGAGACCCAGTACTTC
TRBV9	TRBJ1-6	NA	NA	CASSVDPDGSNSPLHF	TGTGCCAGCAGCGTAGACCCCGACGGGTCTAATTCACCCCTCCACTTT
TRBV29-1	TRBJ2-6	NA	NA	CSVEGSGANVLTF	TGCAGCGTTGAAGGCTCTGGGGCCAACGTCCTGACTTTC
TRBV2	TRBJ1-3	TRBD1	NA	CASSSNRGHRGNTIYF	TGTGCCAGCAGTAGTAACAGGGGCCATCGTGGAAACACCATATATTTT
TRBV6-2/TRBV6-3	TRBJ2-3	NA	NA	CASSSTSPGTDTQYF	TGTGCCAGCAGCTCTACGAGTCCTGGCACAGATACGCAGTATTTT
TRBV13	TRBJ2-7	TRBD2	NA	CASSQGTSGPYEQYF	TGTGCCAGCAGCCAAGGGACTAGCGGGCCCTACGAGCAGTACTTC
TRBV5-1	TRBJ2-5	NA	few	CASSRPPRGTQETQYF	TGCGCCAGCAGCCGTCCCCCCAGAGGGACACAAGAGACCCAGTACTTC
TRBV5-1	TRBJ1-1	NA	NA	CASSGPSGGDTEAFF	TGCGCCAGCAGCGGACCTTCGGGGGGAGACACTGAAGCTTTCTTT
TRBV24-1	TRBJ2-3	NA	NA	CATSDLGAGGDTQYF	TGTGCCACCAGTGATTTGGGGGCTGGCGGGGATACGCAGTATTTT
TRBV5-5	TRBJ1-3	TRBD1	many	CASSPGTGSGNTIYF	TGTGCCAGCAGCCCAGGGACAGGCTCTGGAAACACCATATATTTT
TRBV6-5	TRBJ2-1	TRBD2	few	CASRSLAAPYNEQFF	TGTGCCAGCAGATCACTAGCGGCCCCCTACAATGAGCAGTTCTTC
TRBV11-2	TRBJ1-6	TRBD1	NA	CASSGRQGGDSPLHF	TGTGCCAGCAGCGGGCGACAGGGTGGGGATTCACCCCTCCACTTT
TRBV2	TRBJ2-3	NA	NA	CASTRSQRAQYF	TGTGCCAGCACTCGAAGCCAACGGGCGCAGTATTTT
TRBV30	TRBJ1-2	TRBD1	NA	CAWREWTGGTDGYTF	TGTGCCTGGAGGGAATGGACAGGGGGAACTGATGGCTACACCTTC